The sequence of this TCR beta chain was determined in a study of patients and donors after allogeneic stem cell transplantation (dated by TCRdb to 2020 to 2021). Reading from cysteine to phenylalanine, the CDR3 counts 13 amino acids. Only the CDR3 region is kept as DNA, spanning 39 bases read in frame from base 1. CDR1 and CDR2 (SGHRS, YFSETQ) derive from the germline V gene. V is pared back by 4 bases and J by 8 bases, with 15 bases lying between the germline termini. As for this clonotype: Which antigen it targets is not known. One base away there is no much larger clone; base qualities are not given.

Receptors were amplified or captured by RT-PCR. Sequencing took place on a NextSeq 550. The public reads were reanalyzed by TCRdb: fastp trimming at Q25, MiXCR alignment, in-frame beta chains only. Entries are consolidated by CDR3 protein sequence, retaining the most common genes and DNA. The sample data list 110,000 or so distinct CDR3 sequences, and 35% of these were observed just once. The ten most abundant clones make up around 26% of the sample. This receptor was obtained from a human donor who was either an allogeneic HSCT recipient or a stem cell or donor lymphocyte infusion donor (not recorded which). It is not recorded whose cells these are; they may come from a transplant donor. The chain is encoded by TRBV5-1 joined to TRBJ1-2; a weak D assignment points to TRBD1 (5 bases agree). Sample: blood, either unsorted or a sorted T cell fraction (not recorded which). Read as DNA, the sequence is TGCGCCAGCAGCGACGAGGGGTGGAGAGGCTACACCTTC. Its protein is CASSDEGWRGYTF.